The 16 T cell receptor beta chains listed next were all sequenced from one sample in a study of T-cell memory formation after mild COVID-19. MiXCR was run by TCRdb on the 5' RACE reads, yielding one entry per CDR3 protein. The data contain about 470,000 distinct CDR3 sequences, around 27% of them singletons. Input material: PBMCs or a T cell subset sorted from them (not recorded which). These receptors came from an adult woman who had mild COVID-19 (a few samples of this study predate the infection). Cell type and time point are not known.

This clonotype appeared a few times. The chain has TRBV12-3 or TRBV12-4 and TRBJ1-2; D unclear. V dropped 3 bases and J dropped 5 bases, with 19 bases sitting between them. The CDR3 contains 16 residues. The CDR3 DNA sequence: TGTGCCAGCAGTTTCGGGCAGGACCTTAATTCTTATGGCTACACCTTC. Translation gives CASSFGQDLNSYGYTF.

This clonotype occurred a few times. The V and J genes are TRBV7-8 and TRBJ2-5, with unresolved D. The CDR3 length is 12 residues. Deletions cut 2 bases from V and 5 bases from J, with 6 bases between. The germline gives CDR1 SGHVS, CDR2 FQNEAQ. The CDR3 loop is CASSLISETQYF. The CDR3 DNA follows: TGTGCCAGCAGCTTAATCTCCGAGACCCAGTACTTC.

In its sample, this clonotype was seen many times. The J gene is TRBJ1-5, the V gene TRBV10-2; perhaps TRBD1 as D (6 bases). Germline V gives CDR1 WSHSY, CDR2 SAAADI. CDR3 size: 14 residues. Between the trimmed V and J ends, which lost 8 bases and 1 base, there was a span of 12 bases. The CDR3 region is CASGQGMSNQPQHF. DNA for the CDR3: TGCGCCAGCGGGCAGGGGATGAGCAATCAGCCCCAGCATTTT.

The chain recombines TRBV25-1 with TRBJ2-1; D not resolved. V gave up 6 bases and J gave up 2 bases, with 8 bases separating them. Per germline, CDR1 MGHDK and CDR2 SYGVNS. The CDR3 runs to 13 residues. The CDR3 DNA follows: TGTGCCAGCAGGGAACAACCCTACAATGAGCAGTTCTTC. It yields the protein CASREQPYNEQFF.

The V gene is TRBV11-3, the J gene TRBJ2-1, with 13 bases aligning to TRBD2. V shed 6 bases and J 5 bases; nucleotides not matched to a gene: 7. Germline V gene data show CDR1 as SGHNT and CDR2 as YENEEA. This CDR3 is 16 amino acids long. The CDR3, as DNA: TGTGCCAGCAGTTCCCCCGGGACTAGCGGGGACAATGAGCAGTTCTTC. The encoded protein is CASSSPGTSGDNEQFF.

V usage is TRBV9 and J usage is TRBJ1-5, with TRBD1 as a possible D gene (6 bases). The CDR3 is 18 residues long. Germline V gene lookup returns CDR1 SGDLS and CDR2 YYNGEE. Trimming shortened V by 0 bases and J by 3 bases, and 19 bases separated the two germline ends. CDR3 in amino acids: CASSVANGKNRDNQPQHF. The CDR3 coding sequence is TGTGCCAGCAGCGTAGCGAATGGCAAGAACAGGGACAATCAGCCCCAGCATTTT.

The rearrangement joins TRBV29-1 to TRBJ1-1, with unresolved D. This CDR3 contains 13 residues. Trimming cost V 4 bases and J 5 bases, with 14 bases left between them. From germline, CDR1 is SQVTM and CDR2 ANQGSEA. The CDR3 region is CSVVGLEGTEAFF. The CDR3 nucleotides read TGCAGCGTTGTCGGGTTGGAGGGAACTGAAGCTTTCTTT.

This clonotype was found a few times. The chain carries TRBV12-3 or TRBV12-4 and TRBJ1-5; TRBD1 agrees at 10 bases. The length of the CDR3 is 18 residues. Germline trimming cut 6 bases from V and 5 bases from J; bases unmatched to any gene: 16. The CDR3 sequence is CASSLTGYSGTGDQPQHF. The CDR3 nucleotides are TGTGCCAGCAGCCTTACCGGATACTCCGGGACAGGGGATCAGCCCCAGCATTTT.

This clonotype showed up just a few times. The chain carries TRBV7-2 and TRBJ2-3; D is unclear. V lost 1 base, J lost 8 bases, and 7 bases lay in between. Germline assignment: CDR1 SGHTA and CDR2 FQGNSA. This CDR3 contains 12 residues. CDR3 DNA: TGTGCCAGCAGCTTAGGGGGAACTACGCAGTATTTT. The encoded protein is CASSLGGTTQYF.

This clonotype was found once. The V call is TRBV6-5, the J call TRBJ1-2; D remains unclear. Trimming cost V 2 bases and J 8 bases, with 12 bases left between them. CDR3 size: 13 residues. The germline gives CDR1 MNHEY, CDR2 SVGAGI. The CDR3 here is CASSYGGIGGYTF. The CDR3 DNA sequence: TGTGCCAGCAGTTACGGAGGGATTGGGGGCTACACCTTC.

Only a few counts were recorded for this clonotype. V is TRBV24-1 and J is TRBJ2-1; TRBD2 matches at 8 bases. The V and J ends lost 4 bases and 0 bases, in that order; junction bases with no gene match: 13. This CDR3 spans 19 amino acids. Germline values: CDR1 KGHDR, CDR2 SFDVKD. CDR3 in DNA: TGTGCCACCAGTGACCGGGGGGGGTCTAGCGGCCCCTCCTACAATGAGCAGTTCTTC. Its protein is CATSDRGGSSGPSYNEQFF.

V is TRBV4-3 and J is TRBJ2-1; D uncertain. The CDR3 runs to 15 residues. Germline V CDR1 and CDR2: LGHNA, YSLEER. The V end lost 5 bases, the J end lost 2 bases, and 13 bases lay between the germline ends. The CDR3 spells CASSETTSPYNEQFF. The DNA of the CDR3 is TGCGCCAGCAGCGAAACGACTTCACCCTACAATGAGCAGTTCTTC.

This chain joins TRBV12-3 or TRBV12-4 and TRBJ1-1; D remains unclear. CDR3 length: 14 residues. Trimming stripped 7 bases from V and 4 bases from J, with 16 bases between. In nucleotides, the CDR3 is TGTGCCAGCACCTACTCGGGTTACGGCACTGAAGCTTTCTTT. Encoded protein: CASTYSGYGTEAFF.

This rearrangement joins TRBV28 to TRBJ2-3, with D possibly being TRBD1 (6 bases). V was cut by 6 bases and J by 1 base, with 11 bases left in between. The CDR3 extends over 14 amino acids. Looked up from germline, CDR1 is MDHEN and CDR2 is SYDVKM. Here the CDR3 DNA reads TGTGCCAGCAGCCTACAGGGCCGCACAGATACGCAGTATTTT. Encoded protein: CASSLQGRTDTQYF.

This clonotype has just a few counts. The chain recombines TRBV7-3 with TRBJ2-7; TRBD2 aligns across 8 bases. Per germline, CDR1 SGHTA and CDR2 FQGTGA. Trimming cost V 2 bases and J 3 bases; bases outside gene matches: 12. CDR3 length equals 17 residues. CDR3 loop: CASSLGTGGTSSYEQYF. The CDR3 DNA reads as TGTGCCAGCAGCTTAGGCACCGGGGGGACTAGTAGCTACGAGCAGTACTTC.

This clonotype was seen only a few times. The V call is TRBV4-1, the J call TRBJ2-7, with TRBD2 identical over 7 bases. The CDR3 is 15 amino acids. Germline trimming cut 0 bases from V and 7 bases from J; bases unmatched to any gene: 9. The germline V gene has CDR1 MGHRA and CDR2 YSYEKL. The CDR3 region has the DNA TGCGCCAGCAGCCAAGATCCGGCGGCAGCGGGGGAGCAGTACTTC. Encoded protein: CASSQDPAAAGEQYF.